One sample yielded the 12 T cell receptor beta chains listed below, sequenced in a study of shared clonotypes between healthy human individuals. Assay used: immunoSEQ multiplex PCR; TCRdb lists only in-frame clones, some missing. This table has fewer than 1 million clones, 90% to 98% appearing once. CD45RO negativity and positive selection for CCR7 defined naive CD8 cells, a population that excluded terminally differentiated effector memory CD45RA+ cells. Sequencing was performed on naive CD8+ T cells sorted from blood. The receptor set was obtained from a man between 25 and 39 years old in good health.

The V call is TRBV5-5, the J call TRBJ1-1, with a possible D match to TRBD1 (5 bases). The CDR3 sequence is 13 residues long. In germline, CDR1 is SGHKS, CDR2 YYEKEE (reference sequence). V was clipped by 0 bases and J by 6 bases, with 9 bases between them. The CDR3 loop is CASSLVTGSEAFF. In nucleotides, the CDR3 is TGTGCCAGCAGCTTGGTAACAGGCTCTGAAGCTTTCTTT.

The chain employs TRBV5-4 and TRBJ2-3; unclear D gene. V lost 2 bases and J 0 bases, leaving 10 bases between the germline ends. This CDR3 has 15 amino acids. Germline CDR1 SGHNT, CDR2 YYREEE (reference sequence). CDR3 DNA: TGTGCCAGCAGCTTCCTGACTGGTAGCACAGATACGCAGTATTTT. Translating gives CASSFLTGSTDTQYF.

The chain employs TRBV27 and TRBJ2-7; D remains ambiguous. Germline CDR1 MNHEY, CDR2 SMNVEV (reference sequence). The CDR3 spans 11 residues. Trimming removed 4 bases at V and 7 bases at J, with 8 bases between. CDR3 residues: CASSSWVEQYF. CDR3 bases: TGTGCCAGCAGTTCGTGGGTTGAGCAGTACTTC.

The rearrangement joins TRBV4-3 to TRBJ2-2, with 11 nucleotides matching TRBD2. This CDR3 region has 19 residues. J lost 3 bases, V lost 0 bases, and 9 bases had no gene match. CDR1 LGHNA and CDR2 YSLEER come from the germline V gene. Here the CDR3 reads CASSQEWVAGGLDTGELFF. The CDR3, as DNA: TGCGCCAGCAGCCAAGAATGGGTAGCGGGAGGGCTTGACACCGGGGAGCTGTTTTTT.

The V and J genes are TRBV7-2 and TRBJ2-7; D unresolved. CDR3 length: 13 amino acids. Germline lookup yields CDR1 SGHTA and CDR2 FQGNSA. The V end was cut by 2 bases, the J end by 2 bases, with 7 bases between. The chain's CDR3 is CASSLTPPYEQYF. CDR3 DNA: TGTGCCAGCAGCTTAACCCCCCCCTACGAGCAGTACTTC.

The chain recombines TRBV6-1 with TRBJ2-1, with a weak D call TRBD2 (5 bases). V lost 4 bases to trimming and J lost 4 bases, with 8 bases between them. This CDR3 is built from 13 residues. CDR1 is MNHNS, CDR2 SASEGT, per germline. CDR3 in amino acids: CASSASGYNEQFF. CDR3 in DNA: TGTGCCAGCAGTGCCAGCGGTTACAATGAGCAGTTCTTC.

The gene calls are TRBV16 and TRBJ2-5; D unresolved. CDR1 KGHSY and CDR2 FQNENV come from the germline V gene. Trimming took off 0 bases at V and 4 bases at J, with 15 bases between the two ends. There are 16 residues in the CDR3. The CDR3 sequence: CASSQSILGIGETQYF. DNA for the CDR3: TGTGCCAGCAGCCAATCGATATTGGGGATAGGAGAGACCCAGTACTTC.

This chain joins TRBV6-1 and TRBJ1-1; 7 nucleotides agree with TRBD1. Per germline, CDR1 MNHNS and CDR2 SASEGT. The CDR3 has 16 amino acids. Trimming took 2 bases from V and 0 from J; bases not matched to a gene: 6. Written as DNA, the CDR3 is TGTGCCAGCAGTGAATACCCCGGGACAGTGAACACTGAAGCTTTCTTT. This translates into CASSEYPGTVNTEAFF.

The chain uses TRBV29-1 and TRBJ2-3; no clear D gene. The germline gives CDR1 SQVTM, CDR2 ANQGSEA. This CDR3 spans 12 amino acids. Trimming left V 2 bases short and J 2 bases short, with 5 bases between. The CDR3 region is CSVESSTDTQYF. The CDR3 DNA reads TGCAGCGTTGAATCTTCCACAGATACGCAGTATTTT.

The CDR3 is CAIREGQGLYEQYF. The DNA for the CDR3 is TGTGCCATCAGGGAAGGACAGGGGCTCTACGAGCAGTACTTC. The chain combines TRBV10-3 with TRBJ2-7, with 9 nucleotides matching TRBD1. The CDR3 consists of 14 residues. Germline loops: CDR1 ENHRY, CDR2 SYGVKD. V was clipped by 6 bases and J by 3 bases; unmatched bases: 6.

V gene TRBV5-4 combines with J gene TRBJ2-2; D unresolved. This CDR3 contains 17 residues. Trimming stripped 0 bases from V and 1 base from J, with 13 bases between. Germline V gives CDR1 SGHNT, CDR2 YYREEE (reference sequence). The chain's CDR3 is CASSLGVGLLNTGELFF. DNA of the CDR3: TGTGCCAGCAGCTTGGGAGTTGGGCTTCTGAACACCGGGGAGCTGTTTTTT.

The CDR3 sequence is CASSYRGFSGNTIYF. CDR3 DNA: TGTGCCAGCAGTTACCGGGGCTTCTCTGGAAACACCATATATTTT. The chain uses TRBV6-5 and TRBJ1-3; D may be TRBD1 (5 bases). CDR1 and CDR2 (germline): MNHEY, SVGAGI. This CDR3 is built from 15 residues. Deletions cut 2 bases from V and 0 bases from J, with 8 bases between.